Listed here are 12 T cell receptor beta chains from one sample, sequenced in a study of PD-1 blockade in mismatch repair-deficient tumors. Sequenced by immunoSEQ multiplex PCR; TCRdb stores in-frame clones only, minus some. This sample yields some 110,000 clones, of which 65% to 80% are seen a single time; approximately 5% belongs to the top ten. The material sequenced was peripheral blood, taken 60 weeks after starting pembrolizumab. These receptors came from an adult with mismatch repair-deficient cancer.

On this clone itself: An end of the junction does not agree with germline; a read error may underlie this. The chain uses TRBV7-3 and TRBJ1-1; D unresolved. This CDR3 has 13 residues. CDR1 and CDR2 (germline): SGHTA, FQGTGA. DNA for the CDR3: TGTGTCAGCAGCCGAAGGAGGAACACTGAAGCTTTCTTT. It is translated as CVSSRRRNTEAFF.

Only a few counts were recorded for this clone. The V call is TRBV5-1, the J call TRBJ1-2; 7 bases align to TRBD1. The CDR3 loop spans 15 amino acids. The ends lost 0 bases at V and 5 bases at J; junction bases unmatched: 7. Germline V lookup: CDR1 SGHRS, CDR2 YFSETQ. For the CDR3, the DNA is TGCGCCAGCAGCTTGGAGGCAGGGGGGCCTTATGGCTACACCTTC. Encoded protein: CASSLEAGGPYGYTF.

The chain employs TRBV11-2 and TRBJ2-4; D is uncertain. The CDR3 runs to 14 residues. V lost 0 bases to trimming and J lost 4 bases, with 7 bases between them. Germline V gives CDR1 SGHAT, CDR2 FQNNGV. The CDR3 loop is CASSLDSTKNIQYF. As DNA, the CDR3 is TGTGCCAGCAGCTTAGATTCTACTAAAAACATTCAGTACTTC.

The gene calls are TRBV18 and TRBJ1-1; tentative D call: TRBD1 (6 bases). The V end was cut by 3 bases, the J end by 2 bases, with 10 bases between. Germline V gene sequence: CDR1 KGHSH, CDR2 LQKENI. The CDR3 length is 14 residues. CDR3 bases: TGTGCCAGCTCACCTACTGGGGGCAACACTGAAGCTTTCTTT. Amino acids: CASSPTGGNTEAFF.

This chain uses TRBV5-6 with TRBJ2-7; 8 bases line up with TRBD2. V lost 6 bases, J lost 3 bases, and 11 bases stayed unmatched. The CDR3 has 15 residues. Looked up from germline, CDR1 is SGHDT and CDR2 is YYEEEE. The DNA for the CDR3 is TGTGCCAGCATGGTTAGCGGGATTCGTGGCTACGAGCAGTACTTC. It specifies CASMVSGIRGYEQYF.

This chain joins TRBV5-1 and TRBJ2-7, with 10 bases fitting TRBD2. Looked up from germline, CDR1 is SGHRS and CDR2 is YFSETQ. The V and J ends lost 5 bases and 6 bases, in that order; junction bases with no gene match: 8. The length of the CDR3 is 14 residues. The CDR3 DNA follows: TGCGCCAGCAGAACCACTAGCGGGACTGTCGAGCAGTACTTC. It is translated as CASRTTSGTVEQYF. The whole variable domain, remainder taken from reference TRBV5-1 and TRBJ2-7, is KAGVTQTPRYLIKTRGQQVTLSCSPISGHRSVSWYQQTPGQGLQFLFEYFSETQRNKGNFPGRFSGRQFSNSRSEMNVSTLELGDSALYLCASRTTSGTVEQYFGPGTRLTVT.

This clone was recorded only once. V usage is TRBV5-5 and J usage is TRBJ1-4, with 8 nucleotides matching TRBD1. With 2 bases clipped from V and 10 bases from J, the junction kept 7 bases outside the gene matches. The CDR3 consists of 14 residues. Germline values: CDR1 SGHKS, CDR2 YYEKEE (reference sequence). CDR3 amino acids: CASSLLDREGKLFF. The CDR3 coding sequence is TGTGCCAGCAGCTTATTGGACAGGGAGGGAAAACTGTTTTTT.

The chain recombines TRBV5-4 with TRBJ1-1; TRBD1 agrees at 9 bases. CDR3 length: 17 residues. Germline V gene data show CDR1 as SGHNT and CDR2 as YYREEE (reference sequence). Germline trimming cut 2 bases from V and 0 bases from J; bases unmatched to any gene: 8. The CDR3 DNA is TGTGCCAGCAGCTTAGGCCCCGGGACAGGGATGAACACTGAAGCTTTCTTT. Translation gives CASSLGPGTGMNTEAFF.

The rearrangement links TRBV7-3 to TRBJ2-7; 9 bases match TRBD2. J gave up 6 bases and V 8 bases, and 8 bases lay outside the gene matches. From germline, CDR1 is SGHTA and CDR2 FQGTGA. CDR3 length: 13 amino acids. This CDR3 reads CASRAGGDGEQYF. DNA for the CDR3: TGTGCCAGCCGCGCGGGAGGGGATGGCGAGCAGTACTTC.

A single count supports this clone. V usage is TRBV18 and J usage is TRBJ2-1; the D gene is possibly TRBD1 (6 bases). V gave up 5 bases and J gave up 8 bases, with 13 bases separating them. This CDR3 region has 13 residues. In germline, CDR1 is KGHSH, CDR2 LQKENI. CDR3 DNA sequence: TGTGCCAGCTCATCCCAACAGGGCTATGAGCAGTTCTTC. Translating gives CASSSQQGYEQFF.

The chain has TRBV7-8 and TRBJ2-5, with 7 bases fitting TRBD2. The junction had 6 bases not matched to a gene; V was cut back by 4 bases and J by 4 bases. Germline V CDR1 and CDR2: SGHVS, FQNEAQ. The CDR3 is 14 residues long. As DNA, the CDR3 is TGTGCCAGCAGCTCACCCCAGCGGGGAGAGACCCAGTACTTC. Encoded protein: CASSSPQRGETQYF.

This clone was seen only once. The chain employs TRBV28 and TRBJ2-7; tentatively, D is TRBD1 (5 bases). The CDR3 loop spans 13 amino acids. The V end was cut by 5 bases, the J end by 1 base, with 9 bases between. The germline V gene has CDR1 MDHEN and CDR2 SYDVKM. CDR3 DNA: TGTGCCAGCAGTAATCAGGGATCCTACGAGCAGTACTTC. Encoded protein: CASSNQGSYEQYF.